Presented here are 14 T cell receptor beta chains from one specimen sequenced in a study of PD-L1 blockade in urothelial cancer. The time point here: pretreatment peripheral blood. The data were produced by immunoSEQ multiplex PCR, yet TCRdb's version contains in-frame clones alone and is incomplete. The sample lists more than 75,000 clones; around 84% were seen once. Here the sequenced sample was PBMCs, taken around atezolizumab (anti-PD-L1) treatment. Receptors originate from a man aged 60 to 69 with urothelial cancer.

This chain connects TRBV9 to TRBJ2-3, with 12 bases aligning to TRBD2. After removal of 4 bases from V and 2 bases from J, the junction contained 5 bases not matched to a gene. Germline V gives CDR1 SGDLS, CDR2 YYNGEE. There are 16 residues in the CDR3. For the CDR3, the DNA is TGTGCCAGCAGCACAACTAGCGGGGGGACCACAGATACGCAGTATTTT. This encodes CASSTTSGGTTDTQYF.

This CDR3 reads CASSPGVYQNTEAFF. As DNA, the CDR3 is TGTGCCAGCAGCCCCGGGGTATATCAGAACACTGAAGCTTTCTTT. The chain has TRBV7-2 and TRBJ1-1; D not certain. Germline assignment: CDR1 SGHTA and CDR2 FQGNSA. Trimming took 5 bases from V and 1 from J, leaving 14 bases between them. CDR3 length equals 15 residues.

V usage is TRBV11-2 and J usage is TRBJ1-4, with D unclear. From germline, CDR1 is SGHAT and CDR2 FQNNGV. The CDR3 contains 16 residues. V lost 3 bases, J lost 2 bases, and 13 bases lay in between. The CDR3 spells CASSLRGYGTNEKLFF. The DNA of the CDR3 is TGTGCCAGCAGCTTGAGAGGGTACGGCACTAATGAAAAACTGTTTTTT. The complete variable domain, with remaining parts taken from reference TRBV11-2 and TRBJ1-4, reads EAGVAQSPRYKIIEKRQSVAFWCNPISGHATLYWYQQILGQGPKLLIQFQNNGVVDDSQLPKDRFSAERLKGVDSTLKIQPAKLEDSAVYLCASSLRGYGTNEKLFFGSGTQLSVL.

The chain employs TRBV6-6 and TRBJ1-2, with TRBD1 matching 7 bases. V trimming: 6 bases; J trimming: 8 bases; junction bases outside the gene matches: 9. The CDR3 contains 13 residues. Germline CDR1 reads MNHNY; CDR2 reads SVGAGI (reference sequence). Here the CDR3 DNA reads TGTGCCAGCAGCCAAATGACAGGGAACGGCTACACCTTC. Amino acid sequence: CASSQMTGNGYTF.

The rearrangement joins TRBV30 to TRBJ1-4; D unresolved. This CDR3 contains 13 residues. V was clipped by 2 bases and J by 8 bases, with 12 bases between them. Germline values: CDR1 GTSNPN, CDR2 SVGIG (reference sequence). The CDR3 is CAWSPRRGEKLFF. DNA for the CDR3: TGTGCCTGGAGTCCCAGGCGTGGCGAAAAACTGTTTTTT.

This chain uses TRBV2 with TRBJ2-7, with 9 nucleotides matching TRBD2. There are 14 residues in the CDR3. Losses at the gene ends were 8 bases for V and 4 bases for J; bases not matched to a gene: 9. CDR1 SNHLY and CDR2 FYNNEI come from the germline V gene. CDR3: CASGRRLADYEQYF. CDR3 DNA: TGTGCCAGCGGACGGAGACTAGCGGATTACGAGCAGTACTTC.

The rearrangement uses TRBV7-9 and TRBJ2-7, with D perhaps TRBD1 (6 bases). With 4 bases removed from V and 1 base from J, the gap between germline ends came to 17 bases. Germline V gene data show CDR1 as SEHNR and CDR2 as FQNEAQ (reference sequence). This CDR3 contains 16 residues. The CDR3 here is CASSSTGTKVSYEQYF. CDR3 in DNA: TGTGCCAGCAGCTCGACCGGGACAAAGGTTTCCTACGAGCAGTACTTC.

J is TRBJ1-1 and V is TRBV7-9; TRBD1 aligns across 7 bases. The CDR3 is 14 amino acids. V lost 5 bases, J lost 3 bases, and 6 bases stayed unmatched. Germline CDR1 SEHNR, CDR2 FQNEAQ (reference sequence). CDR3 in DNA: TGTGCCAGCAGCATGGACAGGTGGGACACTGAAGCTTTCTTT. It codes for CASSMDRWDTEAFF.

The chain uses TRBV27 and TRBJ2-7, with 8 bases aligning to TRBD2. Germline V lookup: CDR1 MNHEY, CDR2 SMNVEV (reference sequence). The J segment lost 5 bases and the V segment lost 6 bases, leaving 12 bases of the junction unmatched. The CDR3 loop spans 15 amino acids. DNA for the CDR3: TGTGCCAGCAGCCCGGGCGGAGCGGGAGTAGACGAGCAGTACTTC. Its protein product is CASSPGGAGVDEQYF.

CDR3 in DNA: TGTGCCAGCTCACCACCGTTGGAGGGGAAGGGCAATCAGCCCCAGCATTTT. Translating it yields CASSPPLEGKGNQPQHF. The chain joins TRBV18 to TRBJ1-5, with D tentatively TRBD1 (5 bases). Germline V gene data show CDR1 as KGHSH and CDR2 as LQKENI. The CDR3 sequence is 17 residues long. V was shortened by 0 bases and J by 2 bases, with 14 bases between the two germline ends.

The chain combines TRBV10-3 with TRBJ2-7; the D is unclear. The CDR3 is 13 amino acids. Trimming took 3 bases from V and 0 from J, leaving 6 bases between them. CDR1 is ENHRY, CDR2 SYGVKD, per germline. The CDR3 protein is CAISDVDSYEQYF. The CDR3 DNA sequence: TGTGCCATCAGTGATGTAGACTCCTACGAGCAGTACTTC.

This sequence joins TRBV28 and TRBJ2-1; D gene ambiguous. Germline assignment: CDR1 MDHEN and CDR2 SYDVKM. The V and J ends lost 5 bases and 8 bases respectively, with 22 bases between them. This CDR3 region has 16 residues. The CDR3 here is CASSTLTRERFDEQFF. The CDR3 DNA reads TGTGCCAGCAGTACCCTGACTCGCGAGAGGTTCGATGAGCAGTTCTTC.

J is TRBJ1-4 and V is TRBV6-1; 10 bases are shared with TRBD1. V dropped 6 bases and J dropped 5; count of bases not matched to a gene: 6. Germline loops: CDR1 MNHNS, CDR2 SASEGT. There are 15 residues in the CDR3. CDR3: CASRPGQGINEKLFF. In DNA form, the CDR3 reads TGTGCCAGCAGACCGGGACAGGGGATAAATGAAAAACTGTTTTTT.

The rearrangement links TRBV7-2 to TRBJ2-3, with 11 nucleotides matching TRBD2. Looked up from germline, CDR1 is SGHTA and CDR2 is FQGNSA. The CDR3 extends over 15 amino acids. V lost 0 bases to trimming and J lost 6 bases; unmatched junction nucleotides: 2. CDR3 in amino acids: CASSLASGRADTQYF. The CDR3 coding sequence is TGTGCCAGCAGCTTAGCTAGCGGGAGGGCGGATACGCAGTATTTT.